The 29 T cell receptor beta chains given below trace back to one sample, sequenced in a study of blood T cell repertoires in COVID-19. TCRdb keeps only in-frame clones here, not all; method: immunoSEQ multiplex PCR. The sample carries about 290,000 clones, more than 80% recorded once. Sequencing used peripheral blood. The receptors were gathered from a woman in her twenties or thirties with active or convalescent COVID-19.

The V gene is TRBV27, the J gene TRBJ1-2; D possibly corresponds to TRBD1 (5 bases). Germline V gene lookup returns CDR1 MNHEY and CDR2 SMNVEV (reference sequence). The V end lost 6 bases, the J end lost 3 bases, and 14 bases lay between the germline ends. This CDR3 is 14 amino acids long. The CDR3 coding sequence is TGTGCCAGCAGCAATAGCGGGGGTTACTATGGCTACACCTTC. As protein: CASSNSGGYYGYTF.

This chain joins TRBV7-2 and TRBJ2-5, with a tentative D call TRBD1 (5 bases). V was pared by 2 bases and J by 6 bases, with 16 bases between. Germline V gene lookup returns CDR1 SGHTA and CDR2 FQGNSA. This CDR3 is 15 amino acids long. The CDR3 nucleotides read TGTGCCAGCAGCTTAACCCCGACAGTCCGAAAGACCCAGTACTTC. Residues: CASSLTPTVRKTQYF. Supplemented by reference TRBV7-2 and TRBJ2-5, the full variable domain reads GAGVSQSPSNKVTEKGKDVELRCDPISGHTALYWYRQSLGQGLEFLIYFQGNSAPDKSGLPSDRFSAERTGGSVSTLTIQRTQQEDSAVYLCASSLTPTVRKTQYFGPGTRLLVL.

The chain couples TRBV6-5 to TRBJ1-1, with a weak D call TRBD1 (5 bases). CDR1 is MNHEY and CDR2 is SVGAGI in the germline V gene. The CDR3 extends over 16 amino acids. The V end lost 2 bases, the J end lost 1 base, and 14 bases lay between the germline ends. The CDR3 nucleotides are TGTGCCAGCAGTTACGGTGGGGGGGTCCAGAACACTGAAGCTTTCTTT. It is translated as CASSYGGGVQNTEAFF.

The genes are TRBV3-1 (or the pseudogene TRBV3-2) and TRBJ2-3; 8 nucleotides align to TRBD2. The CDR3 length is 17 residues. The V segment lost 0 bases and the J segment 2 bases; nucleotides outside the gene matches: 7. Per the germline V gene, CDR1 is LGHDT and CDR2 is YNNKEL (reference sequence). CDR3 bases: TGTGCCAGCAGCCAAGATCTGCTAGCGGGCTTCACAGATACGCAGTATTTT. Amino acid sequence: CASSQDLLAGFTDTQYF.

This clone was seen a single time. Different DNA sequences within this sample yield the same CDR3. The chain employs TRBV29-1 and TRBJ2-2; 11 positions match TRBD1. The CDR3 consists of 13 residues. Germline assignment: CDR1 SQVTM and CDR2 ANQGSEA. Unmatched junction bases numbered 2, after V lost 7 bases and J lost 4 bases. The CDR3 nucleotides are TGCAGCGCAGGGACAGGGGGCACCGGGGAGCTGTTTTTT. Residues: CSAGTGGTGELFF.

The gene calls are TRBV3-1 (or the pseudogene TRBV3-2) and TRBJ1-2, with 7 bases that match TRBD1. Germline V gives CDR1 LGHDT, CDR2 YNNKEL (reference sequence). The CDR3 spans 13 residues. The junction had 4 bases not matched to a gene; V was cut back by 6 bases and J by 3 bases. This CDR3 is CASSRTGDYGYTF. Here the CDR3 DNA reads TGTGCCAGCAGTCGTACAGGGGACTATGGCTACACCTTC.

The chain recombines TRBV15 with TRBJ1-5; 7 bases are a match to TRBD1. CDR1 and CDR2 (germline): LNHNV, YYDKDF (reference sequence). V lost 2 bases to trimming and J lost 2 bases; unmatched junction nucleotides: 6. The CDR3 has 16 residues. The CDR3 nucleotides are TGTGCCACCAGCAGAAGACAGGGTCGTGGCAATCAGCCCCAGCATTTT. It translates to CATSRRQGRGNQPQHF.

The chain has TRBV4-2 and TRBJ2-3, with TRBD2 matching 9 bases. There are 18 residues in the CDR3. CDR1 and CDR2 from the germline V gene are LGHNA and YNFKEQ. The V and J ends lost 0 bases and 6 bases, in that order; junction bases with no gene match: 13. CDR3 bases: TGTGCCAGCAGCCAAGATGGAGCGGGGGGACAAAGGGGTGATACGCAGTATTTT. Translating it yields CASSQDGAGGQRGDTQYF.

V gene TRBV30 combines with J gene TRBJ1-3; D uncertain. CDR1 GTSNPN and CDR2 SVGIG come from the germline V gene (reference sequence). CDR3 size: 15 residues. V lost 4 bases to trimming and J lost 2 bases, with 15 bases between them. CDR3 region: CAWIRRHRAGNTIYF. The CDR3 region has the DNA TGTGCCTGGATTCGGAGGCATCGAGCTGGAAACACCATATATTTT.

This chain connects TRBV7-9 to TRBJ2-7; tentative D call: TRBD2 (6 bases). Trimming removed 4 bases at V and 3 bases at J, with 16 bases between. The CDR3 is made up of 15 amino acids. The germline V gene encodes CDR1 SEHNR and CDR2 FQNEAQ (reference sequence). CDR3 nucleotide sequence: TGTGCCAGCAGCTCCCCCGGGACTGGGAGCTACGAGCAGTACTTC. Protein sequence: CASSSPGTGSYEQYF.

This sequence joins TRBV20-1 and TRBJ1-2; no clear D gene. This CDR3 spans 10 amino acids. In germline, CDR1 is DFQATT, CDR2 SNEGSKA (reference sequence). V lost 6 bases to trimming and J lost 12 bases, with 14 bases between them. CDR3 sequence (DNA): TGCAGTGCCCGAGGGATTCTGGACACCTTC. As protein: CSARGILDTF.

This sequence joins TRBV5-6 and TRBJ2-7, with D possibly being TRBD1 (6 bases). Trimming stripped 4 bases from V and 2 bases from J, with 13 bases between. Germline V gene data show CDR1 as SGHDT and CDR2 as YYEEEE. This CDR3 is 14 amino acids long. The CDR3 DNA sequence: TGTGCCAGCAGCGCAACAGGGAATCCCTACGAGCAGTACTTC. Translating it yields CASSATGNPYEQYF.

The rearrangement links TRBV9 to TRBJ1-6; D gene unclear. Germline values: CDR1 SGDLS, CDR2 YYNGEE. The CDR3 spans 14 residues. V was trimmed by 2 bases and J by 8 bases, leaving 11 bases between them. The CDR3 DNA reads TGTGCCAGCAGCGTCTCCGGTAATGATTCACCCCTCCACTTT. Its protein is CASSVSGNDSPLHF.

The chain employs TRBV19 and TRBJ1-2, with 8 bases matching TRBD1. V dropped 7 bases and J dropped 4; count of bases not matched to a gene: 8. The CDR3 covers 14 residues. Germline V lookup: CDR1 LNHDA, CDR2 SQIVND (reference sequence). The CDR3 loop is CASTPDREAYGYTF. The CDR3 nucleotides read TGTGCCAGTACCCCGGACAGGGAGGCCTATGGCTACACCTTC.

This rearrangement joins TRBV28 to TRBJ2-3; a possible D gene is TRBD2 (6 bases). V lost 5 bases and J 3 bases, leaving 15 bases between the germline ends. Germline loops: CDR1 MDHEN, CDR2 SYDVKM. The CDR3 totals 15 residues. The chain's CDR3 is CASSRQGGNTDTQYF. The CDR3, as DNA: TGTGCCAGCAGTCGTCAGGGAGGTAATACAGATACGCAGTATTTT.

The chain uses TRBV5-8 and TRBJ2-7; 8 positions agree with TRBD1. Trimming at V came to 7 bases and at J to 4 bases, leaving 10 bases not matched to a gene. The CDR3 runs to 14 residues. Per germline, CDR1 SGHTS and CDR2 YDEGEE. CDR3 in amino acids: CASAPGTGAYEQYF. CDR3 coding DNA: TGTGCCAGCGCGCCAGGGACAGGTGCGTACGAGCAGTACTTC.

The chain recombines TRBV21-1 with TRBJ1-4; the table gives TRBD1 as D, unverified against the DNA. TRBV21-1 is designated a pseudogene. The CDR3 is 13 residues long. The CDR3 coding sequence is TGTGCCAGCAGTGGTCCACAAAAAGAAAAACTGTTTTTT. Its protein product is CASSGPQKEKLFF.

The rearrangement links TRBV16 to TRBJ1-6; D is unresolved. This CDR3 is built from 15 residues. V lost 0 bases, J lost 7 bases, and 10 bases lay in between. The germline gives CDR1 KGHSY, CDR2 FQNENV. The CDR3 sequence: CASSQSTLGNSPLHF. CDR3 nucleotides: TGTGCCAGCAGCCAATCCACCCTGGGCAATTCACCCCTCCACTTT.

This sequence joins TRBV18 and TRBJ2-3; 8 bases match TRBD2. The trim removed 3 bases at V and 4 bases at J, leaving 12 bases unmatched. Germline lookup yields CDR1 KGHSH and CDR2 LQKENI. This CDR3 comprises 17 residues. The CDR3 loop is CASSPGWRGATADTQYF. The CDR3 bases are TGTGCCAGCTCACCGGGTTGGCGGGGGGCCACAGCAGATACGCAGTATTTT.

The V gene is TRBV18, the J gene TRBJ2-5, with 7 bases fitting TRBD1. Germline V CDR1 and CDR2: KGHSH, LQKENI. The V segment lost 1 base and the J segment 1 base; nucleotides outside the gene matches: 3. The CDR3 is made up of 15 amino acids. CDR3 residues: CASSPLGQAQETQYF. CDR3 in DNA: TGTGCCAGCTCACCACTCGGACAGGCCCAAGAGACCCAGTACTTC.

The chain employs TRBV11-2 and TRBJ1-1, with a possible D match to TRBD1 (6 bases). The V end lost 5 bases, the J end lost 5 bases, and 15 bases lay between the germline ends. The CDR3 extends over 14 amino acids. Germline CDR1 reads SGHAT; CDR2 reads FQNNGV. As DNA, the CDR3 is TGTGCCAGCAGCCTAGGGGGGGGCTGGACTGAAGCTTTCTTT. This codes for CASSLGGGWTEAFF.

The CDR3, as DNA: TGCGCCAGCAGCGAACAGGGGGCCACTGAAGCTTTCTTT. Translation: CASSEQGATEAFF. This chain links TRBV5-1 with TRBJ1-1, with TRBD1 matching 9 bases. CDR1 and CDR2 (germline): SGHRS, YFSETQ. V trimming: 4 bases; J trimming: 4 bases; junction bases outside the gene matches: 2. The CDR3 runs 13 residues.

The chain couples TRBV27 to TRBJ1-2, with 9 bases lining up with TRBD1. CDR1 and CDR2 (germline): MNHEY, SMNVEV (reference sequence). Trimming cost V 9 bases and J 6 bases; bases outside gene matches: 5. The length of the CDR3 is 12 residues. The CDR3 reads CARLTGGHGYTF. The CDR3 nucleotides read TGTGCCAGATTAACAGGGGGCCATGGCTACACCTTC.

This rearrangement joins TRBV11-1 to TRBJ2-5, with 8 bases identical to TRBD2. The CDR3 has 15 residues. J gave up 1 base and V 6 bases, and 7 bases lay outside the gene matches. The germline gives CDR1 SGHAT, CDR2 FQDESV (reference sequence). The CDR3 loop reads CASSRASGGQETQYF. DNA of the CDR3: TGTGCCAGCAGTCGAGCCAGCGGGGGCCAAGAGACCCAGTACTTC.

CDR3 protein: CASSPGTGKNIQYF. CDR3 DNA: TGTGCCAGCAGCCCCGGGACAGGGAAAAACATTCAGTACTTC. The V gene is TRBV9, the J gene TRBJ2-4, with 9 nucleotides matching TRBD1. J lost 4 bases, V lost 4 bases, and 3 bases had no gene match. This CDR3 region has 14 residues. Looked up from germline, CDR1 is SGDLS and CDR2 is YYNGEE.

The J gene is TRBJ1-2, the V gene TRBV30; 7 nucleotides line up with TRBD1. The CDR3 contains 11 residues. After removal of 1 base from V and 7 bases from J, the junction contained 0 bases not matched to a gene. Germline V gene data show CDR1 as GTSNPN and CDR2 as SVGIG (reference sequence). CDR3 protein: CAWSGDSGYTF. CDR3 sequence (DNA): TGTGCCTGGAGTGGGGACAGTGGCTACACCTTC. Full variable domain (remainder filled in from reference TRBV30 and TRBJ1-2): SQTIHQWPATLVQPVGSPLSLECTVEGTSNPNLYWYRQAAGRGLQLLFYSVGIGQISSEVPQNLSASRPQDRQFILSSKKLLLSDSGFYLCAWSGDSGYTFGSGTRLTVV.

The rearrangement joins TRBV12-3 or TRBV12-4 to TRBJ1-1; 7 bases line up with TRBD1. This CDR3 comprises 12 residues. After removal of 6 bases from V and 8 bases from J, the junction contained 6 bases not matched to a gene. The chain's CDR3 is CASSLQGWEAFF. CDR3 nucleotides: TGTGCCAGCAGCCTACAGGGGTGGGAAGCTTTCTTT.

This chain connects TRBV7-8 to TRBJ2-7; 7 bases fit TRBD2. Germline lookup yields CDR1 SGHVS and CDR2 FQNEAQ. V lost 3 bases, J lost 4 bases, and 3 bases stayed unmatched. There are 13 residues in the CDR3. The CDR3 nucleotides are TGTGCCAGCAGCTTCCGGGACTATTACGAGCAGTACTTC. It is translated as CASSFRDYYEQYF.

The chain is built from TRBV6-6 and TRBJ2-5; 12 nucleotides agree with TRBD1. Losses at the gene ends were 0 bases for V and 4 bases for J; bases not matched to a gene: 3. Germline lookup yields CDR1 MNHNY and CDR2 SVGAGI (reference sequence). The CDR3 has 16 amino acids. CDR3 bases: TGTGCCAGCAGTTACTCTACGGGACAGGGGGCAGAGACCCAGTACTTC. Encoded protein: CASSYSTGQGAETQYF.